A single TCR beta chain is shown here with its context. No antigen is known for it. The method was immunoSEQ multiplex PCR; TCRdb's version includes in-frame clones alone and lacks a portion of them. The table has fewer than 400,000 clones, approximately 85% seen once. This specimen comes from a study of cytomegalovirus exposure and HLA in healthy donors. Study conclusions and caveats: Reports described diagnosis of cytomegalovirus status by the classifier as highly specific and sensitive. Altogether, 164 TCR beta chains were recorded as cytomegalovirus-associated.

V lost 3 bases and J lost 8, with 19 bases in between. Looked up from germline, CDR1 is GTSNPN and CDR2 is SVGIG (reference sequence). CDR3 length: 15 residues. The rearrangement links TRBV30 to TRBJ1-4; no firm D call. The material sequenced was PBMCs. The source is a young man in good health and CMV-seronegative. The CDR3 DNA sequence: TGTGCCTGGAGCGACTTCCCCCGGACGGGAGAAAAACTGTTTTTT. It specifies CAWSDFPRTGEKLFF. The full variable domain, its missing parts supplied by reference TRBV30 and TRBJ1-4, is SQTIHQWPATLVQPVGSPLSLECTVEGTSNPNLYWYRQAAGRGLQLLFYSVGIGQISSEVPQNLSASRPQDRQFILSSKKLLLSDSGFYLCAWSDFPRTGEKLFFGSGTQLSVL.